This record concerns one T cell receptor beta chain sequence. Its cognate antigen is unknown. The V gene lost 5 bases and the J gene lost 4 bases, with 3 bases spanning the gap. Germline V gives CDR1 KGHDR, CDR2 SFDVKD. The CDR3 consists of 11 residues. These data come from a study of T-cell memory formation after mild COVID-19. Study-level findings and limits: Later expanders leaned CD4+, whereas clones that contracted between day 15 and 85 were balanced CD4/CD8. The finding that pre-infection memory included some responding clones suggested that cross-reactive memory joined. CD4+ contracting clones were found mainly in CM and EM, and CD8+ ones in EMRA.

TCRdb re-called the 5' RACE reads through MiXCR, storing one row per CDR3 protein. This repertoire shows roughly 160,000 distinct CDR3 sequences, approximately 12% found once; its top ten account for approximately 3.5%. The TCR comes from a man aged 18 to 29 who had mild COVID-19 (a few samples of this study predate the infection). Cell type and time point are not known. The material sequenced was PBMCs or a T cell subset sorted from them (not recorded which). The chain combines TRBV24-1 with TRBJ2-3; D gene ambiguous. CDR3 sequence: CATSASDTQYF. The CDR3 DNA follows: TGTGCCACCAGTGCTTCAGATACGCAGTATTTT.